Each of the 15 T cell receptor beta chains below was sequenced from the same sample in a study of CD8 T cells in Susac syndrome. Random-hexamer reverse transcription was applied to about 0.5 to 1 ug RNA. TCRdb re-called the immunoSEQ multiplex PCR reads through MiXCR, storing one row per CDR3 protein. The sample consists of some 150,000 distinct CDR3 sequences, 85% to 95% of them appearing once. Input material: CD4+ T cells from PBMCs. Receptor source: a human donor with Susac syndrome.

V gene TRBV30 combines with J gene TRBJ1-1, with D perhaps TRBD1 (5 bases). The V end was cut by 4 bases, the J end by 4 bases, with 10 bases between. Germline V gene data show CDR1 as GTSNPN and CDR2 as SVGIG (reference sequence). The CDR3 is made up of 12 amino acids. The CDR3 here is CAWTGDSTEAFF. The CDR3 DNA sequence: TGTGCCTGGACAGGAGACAGCACTGAAGCTTTCTTT.

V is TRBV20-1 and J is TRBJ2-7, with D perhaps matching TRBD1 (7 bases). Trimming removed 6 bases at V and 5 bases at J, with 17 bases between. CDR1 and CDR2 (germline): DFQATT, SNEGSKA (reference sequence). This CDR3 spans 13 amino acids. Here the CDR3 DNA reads TGCAGTGCGGGGGGACAGAGTGTGGACGAGCAGTACTTC. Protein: CSAGGQSVDEQYF.

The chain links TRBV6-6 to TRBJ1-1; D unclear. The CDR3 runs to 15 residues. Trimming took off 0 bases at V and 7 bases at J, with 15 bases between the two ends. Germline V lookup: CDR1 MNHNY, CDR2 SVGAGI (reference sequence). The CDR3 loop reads CASSYSVSTQGEAFF. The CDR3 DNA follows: TGTGCCAGCAGTTACTCAGTGAGCACACAAGGTGAAGCTTTCTTT.

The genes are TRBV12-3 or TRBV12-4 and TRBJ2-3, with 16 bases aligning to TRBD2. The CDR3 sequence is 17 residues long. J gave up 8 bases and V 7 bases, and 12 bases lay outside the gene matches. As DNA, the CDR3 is TGTGCCAGCACCCCTCCGGGACTAGCGGGGGGGCGGGGTACGCAGTATTTT. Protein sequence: CASTPPGLAGGRGTQYF.

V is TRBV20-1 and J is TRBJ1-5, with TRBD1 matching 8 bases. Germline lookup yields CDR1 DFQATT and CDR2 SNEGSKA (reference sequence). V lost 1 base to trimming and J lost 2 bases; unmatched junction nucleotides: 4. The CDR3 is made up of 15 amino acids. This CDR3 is CSARAGGNGNQPQHF. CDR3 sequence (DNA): TGCAGTGCTAGAGCAGGGGGCAATGGCAATCAGCCCCAGCATTTT.

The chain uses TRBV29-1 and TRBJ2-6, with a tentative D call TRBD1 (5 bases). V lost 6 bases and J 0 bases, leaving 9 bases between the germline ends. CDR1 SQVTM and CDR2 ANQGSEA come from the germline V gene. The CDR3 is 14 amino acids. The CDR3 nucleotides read TGCAGCGTGGGGCAGTCCTCTGGGGCCAACGTCCTGACTTTC. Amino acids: CSVGQSSGANVLTF.

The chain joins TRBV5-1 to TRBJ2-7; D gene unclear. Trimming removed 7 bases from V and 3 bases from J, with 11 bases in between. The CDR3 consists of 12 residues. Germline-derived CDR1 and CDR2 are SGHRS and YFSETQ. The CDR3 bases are TGCGCCAGCGGGGTGGATTTCTACGAGCAGTACTTC. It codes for CASGVDFYEQYF.

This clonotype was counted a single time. This CDR3 is CASRPQGSGYEQYF. CDR3 coding DNA: TGTGCCAGCAGGCCGCAGGGGTCGGGCTACGAGCAGTACTTC. V gene TRBV3-1 combines with J gene TRBJ2-7; D perhaps matches TRBD1 (6 bases). This CDR3 spans 14 amino acids. CDR1 and CDR2 from the germline V gene are LGHDT and YNNKEL (reference sequence). V lost 6 bases and J 3 bases, leaving 15 bases between the germline ends.

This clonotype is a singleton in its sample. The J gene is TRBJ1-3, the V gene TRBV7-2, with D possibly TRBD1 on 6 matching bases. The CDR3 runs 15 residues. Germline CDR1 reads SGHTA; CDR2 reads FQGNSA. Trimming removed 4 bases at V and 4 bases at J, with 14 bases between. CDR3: CASSSTGTPGNTIYF. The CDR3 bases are TGTGCCAGCAGCTCTACCGGGACACCAGGAAACACCATATATTTT.

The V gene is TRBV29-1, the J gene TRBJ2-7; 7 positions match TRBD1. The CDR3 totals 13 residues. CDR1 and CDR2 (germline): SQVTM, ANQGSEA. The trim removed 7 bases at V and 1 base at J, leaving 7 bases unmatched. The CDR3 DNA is TGCAGCGCCTCAGGGGGACAATCCTACGAGCAGTACTTC. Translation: CSASGGQSYEQYF.

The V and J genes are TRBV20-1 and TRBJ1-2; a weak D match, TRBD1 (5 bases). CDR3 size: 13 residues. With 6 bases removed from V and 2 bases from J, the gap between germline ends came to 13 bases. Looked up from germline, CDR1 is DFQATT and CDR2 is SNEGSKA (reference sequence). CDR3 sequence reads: CSAGQGLNYGYTF. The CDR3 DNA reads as TGCAGTGCCGGGCAGGGACTAAACTATGGCTACACCTTC.

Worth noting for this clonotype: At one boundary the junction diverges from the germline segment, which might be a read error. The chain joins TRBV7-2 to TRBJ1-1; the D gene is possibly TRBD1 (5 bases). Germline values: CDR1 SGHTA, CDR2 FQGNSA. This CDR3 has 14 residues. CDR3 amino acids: CASSLAGGNPEAFF. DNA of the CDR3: TGTGCCAGCAGCTTAGCGGGGGGGAACCCTGAAGCTTTCTTT.

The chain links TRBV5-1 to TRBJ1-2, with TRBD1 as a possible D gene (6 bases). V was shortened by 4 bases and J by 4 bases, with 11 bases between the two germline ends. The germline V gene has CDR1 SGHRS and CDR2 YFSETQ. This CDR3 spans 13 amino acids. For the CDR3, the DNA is TGCGCCAGCAGCGGAACAGGGATCTATGGCTACACCTTC. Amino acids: CASSGTGIYGYTF.

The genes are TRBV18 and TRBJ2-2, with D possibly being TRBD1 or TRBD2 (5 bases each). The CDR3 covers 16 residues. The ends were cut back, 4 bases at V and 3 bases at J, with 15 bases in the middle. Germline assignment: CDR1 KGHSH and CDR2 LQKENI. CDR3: CASSRAIGADTGELFF. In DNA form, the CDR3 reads TGTGCCAGCTCACGCGCAATCGGGGCAGACACCGGGGAGCTGTTTTTT.

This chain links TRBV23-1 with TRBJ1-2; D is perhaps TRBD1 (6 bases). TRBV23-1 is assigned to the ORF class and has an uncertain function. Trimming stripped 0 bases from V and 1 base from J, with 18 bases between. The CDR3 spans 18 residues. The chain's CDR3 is CASSQSTPRGDINYGYTF. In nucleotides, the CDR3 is TGCGCCAGCAGTCAATCGACCCCGAGGGGGGACATTAACTATGGCTACACCTTC.